These T cell receptor beta chains were read from a single sample in a study of vaccination and CD4 T cells after COVID-19. No antigens are known for them. TCRdb ran MiXCR on the PCR reads and lists one entry per CDR3 protein. Of about 10,000 distinct CDR3 sequences in the sample, roughly 64% were seen once. The sequenced sample consisted of CD4+ T cells from blood, cultured in vitro. Receptors originate from a human donor who had recovered from COVID-19. Each CDR3 is given with its conserved first and last residue. D genes are given only for firm matches. Expanded clones are given a class, and other clones once, few, many or no size at all.

d_gene	abundance	v_gene	j_gene	CDR3nt	CDR3aa
TRBD1	-	TRBV7-8	TRBJ2-7	TGTGCCAGCAGCGGGCCGGGACAGGCAACCTACGAGCAGTACTTC	CASSGPGQATYEQYF
-	-	TRBV11-3	TRBJ1-1	TGTGCCAGCAGCTTATTCGGGGGCGGAAGCACTGAAGCTTTCTTT	CASSLFGGGSTEAFF
-	-	TRBV7-2	TRBJ1-2	TGTGCCAGCAGCTCCTCGAGGGGGGGAACTGGCTACACCTTC	CASSSSRGGTGYTF
-	-	TRBV27	TRBJ2-7	TGTGCCAGCAGCCCCCTCCTGGGATACGAGCAGTACTTC	CASSPLLGYEQYF
-	-	TRBV12-3/TRBV12-4	TRBJ1-1	TGTGCCAGCAGTTTATTCCAGGGCACTGAAGCTTTCTTT	CASSLFQGTEAFF
TRBD2	-	TRBV15	TRBJ2-5	TGTGCCACCAGCAGAGATCAGCGGGGGGGCCGGGAGACCCAGTACTTC	CATSRDQRGGRETQYF
-	few	TRBV6-5	TRBJ1-2	TGTGCCAGCAGTTTGGACCGTCCGGGTGGGGTTGGCTACACCTTC	CASSLDRPGGVGYTF
TRBD1	few	TRBV28	TRBJ1-5	TGTGCCAGCAGTTTTACCCAGGGGGACCATCAGCCCCAGCATTTT	CASSFTQGDHQPQHF
-	-	TRBV7-3	TRBJ1-5	TGTGCCAGCAGCCGGAGTACACTATTAAGCAATCAGCCCCAGCATTTT	CASSRSTLLSNQPQHF
TRBD1	-	TRBV4-2	TRBJ2-2	TGTGCCAGCAGCCAAGGGACAGGGGGCGGCACCGGGGAGCTGTTTTTT	CASSQGTGGGTGELFF
-	-	TRBV10-3	TRBJ1-5	TGTGCCATCAGTGTAACGGGGGGACCGCAGCCCCAGCATTTT	CAISVTGGPQPQHF
-	-	TRBV20-1	TRBJ2-1	TGTGGAGGGGCAGGGGGCAATGAGCAGTTCTTC	CGGAGGNEQFF
-	-	TRBV29-1	TRBJ1-1	TGCAGCGTTGTGGCCGGGAACACTGAAGCTTTCTTT	CSVVAGNTEAFF
TRBD1	-	TRBV11-3	TRBJ2-4	TGTGCCAGCAGCCCGACCCGACAGGGCGGAAACATTCAGTACTTC	CASSPTRQGGNIQYF
TRBD1	-	TRBV11-2	TRBJ1-1	TGTGCCAGCAGCTTAGGGCTACCCGTCGGGACAGCCGATAGGACTGAAGCTTTCTTT	CASSLGLPVGTADRTEAFF
-	-	TRBV19	TRBJ1-1	TGTGCCAGTAGTACCACAGTGTCGAAGACTGAAGCTTTCTTT	CASSTTVSKTEAFF
TRBD2	-	TRBV6-5	TRBJ2-4	TGTGCCAGCAGTTACGCGAGGACTAGCGGGAGGCTAGCCAAAAACATTCGGTACTTC	CASSYARTSGRLAKNIRYF
-	-	TRBV7-8	TRBJ2-5	TGTGCCAGCAGCTTAGTGCAGGGCTCGGGGGAGCAGTACTTC	CASSLVQGSGEQYF
-	-	TRBV7-2	TRBJ1-4	TGTGCCAGCAGCGAGCCTGCAACTAATGAAAAACTGTTTTTT	CASSEPATNEKLFF
-	-	TRBV6-7	TRBJ2-5	TGTGCCAGCATACACCGGGACATCCAAGAGACCCAGTACTTC	CASIHRDIQETQYF
-	-	TRBV6-5	TRBJ2-7	TGTGCCAGCAGTTATAACTCAGCCTACGAGCAGTACTTC	CASSYNSAYEQYF
-	-	TRBV20-1	TRBJ2-3	TGCAGCCTATCTTTGCCTGGACAGCCGTTGCAGTATTTT	CSLSLPGQPLQYF
TRBD1	-	TRBV6-1	TRBJ2-7	TGTGCCAGCAGTGGAAGGGGGACAGACATTGGAGGACTCGGGTTC	CASSGRGTDIGGLGF
-	-	TRBV12-3/TRBV12-4	TRBJ1-6	TGTGCCAGCAGTTTAGCTGCAGGGGCCTCCTATAATTCACCCCTCCACTTT	CASSLAAGASYNSPLHF
TRBD2	-	TRBV6-1	TRBJ2-5	TGTGCCAGCAGTCCTAGCGGGGAGGAGACCCAGTACTTC	CASSPSGEETQYF
-	-	TRBV27	TRBJ1-1	TGTGCCAGCAGTCGCACTCCGAACACTGAAGCTTTCTTT	CASSRTPNTEAFF
-	few	TRBV6-5	TRBJ2-5	TGTGCCAGCAGTTACCGGGGAGAGACCCAGTACTTC	CASSYRGETQYF
-	-	TRBV6-1	TRBJ1-5	TGTGCCAGCAGAAGGGGGGATCAGCCCCAGCATTTT	CASRRGDQPQHF
-	-	TRBV7-2	TRBJ1-1	TGTGCCAGCAGCTCTCGACAGGCCAACACTGAAGCTTTCTTT	CASSSRQANTEAFF
-	-	TRBV4-1	TRBJ1-3	TGCGCCAGCAGCCATCCCGGCGGTAGCTCTGGAAACACCATATATTTT	CASSHPGGSSGNTIYF
-	-	TRBV12-3/TRBV12-4	TRBJ1-1	TGTGCCAGTCGAAGATGGGCTGAAGCTTTCTTT	CASRRWAEAFF
-	once	TRBV6-1	TRBJ2-5	TGTGCCAGCACTCAGACTAGACAAGAGACCCAGTACTTC	CASTQTRQETQYF
-	-	TRBV7-2	TRBJ1-2	TGTGCCAGCAGCCCACAGGAGGGGAGGGTTGGCTACACCTTC	CASSPQEGRVGYTF
-	-	TRBV20-1	TRBJ2-5	TGCAGTGCAAGTAGTGGCGCCCAAGAGACCCAGTACTTC	CSASSGAQETQYF
-	-	TRBV6-2/TRBV6-3	TRBJ1-1	TGTGCCAGCAACACGGGGCCCGGAGAGAACACTGAAGCTTTCTTT	CASNTGPGENTEAFF
-	-	TRBV2	TRBJ1-6	TGTGCCAGCAGTTTTGAGGGTAATAATTCACCCCTCCACTTT	CASSFEGNNSPLHF
-	-	TRBV7-3	TRBJ1-1	TGTGCCAGCAGCTTAACGTCAAAGACTGAAGCTTTCTTT	CASSLTSKTEAFF
-	-	TRBV6-2/TRBV6-3	TRBJ2-1	TGTGCCAGCAGTTACTCGAGGGGGGTCGGGGAGCAGTTCTTC	CASSYSRGVGEQFF
-	once	TRBV27	TRBJ2-5	TGTGCCAGCAGATACCCCCCAGTGGAGACCCAGTACTTC	CASRYPPVETQYF
-	-	TRBV12-5	TRBJ1-5	TGTGCTAGTGGGGCTCATCAGCCCCAGCATTTT	CASGAHQPQHF
TRBD1	-	TRBV5-6	TRBJ2-7	TGTGCCAGCAGTCGCCGGGACAGGGGCCTCTCCTACGAGCAGTACTTC	CASSRRDRGLSYEQYF
-	-	TRBV28	TRBJ1-2	TGTGCCAGCAGTGGGGAGGTGAACACCTTC	CASSGEVNTF
-	-	TRBV11-3	TRBJ2-2	TGTGCCAGCAGCCCGGGACATTCGAACACCGGGGAGCTGTTTTTT	CASSPGHSNTGELFF
-	-	TRBV6-1	TRBJ2-3	TGTGCCAGCAAAAGACAGACTCCTAGCACCGCAGATACGCAGTATTTT	CASKRQTPSTADTQYF
-	-	TRBV9	TRBJ2-2	TGTGCCAGCAGCGGCAGGGTAATGACCGGGGAGCTGTTTTTT	CASSGRVMTGELFF
TRBD2	-	TRBV19	TRBJ2-1	TGTGCCAGTAGTGCGACTAGCGGTTGGAGTGAGCAGTTCTTC	CASSATSGWSEQFF
TRBD2	once	TRBV20-1	TRBJ2-3	TGCAGTGCCCATAGCGGGAGTTCAGATACGCAGTATTTT	CSAHSGSSDTQYF
-	-	TRBV6-2/TRBV6-3	TRBJ1-2	TGTGCCACTAATAACTATGGCTACACCTTC	CATNNYGYTF
-	-	TRBV6-2/TRBV6-3	TRBJ1-3	TGTGCCAGCAGCCGTTCCCGGGAAATTGGAAACACCATATATTTT	CASSRSREIGNTIYF
TRBD1	-	TRBV20-1	TRBJ1-4	TGCAGTGCGAGACAGGGCATGGGTGAAAAACTGTTTTTT	CSARQGMGEKLFF
-	-	TRBV7-2	TRBJ1-3	TGTGCCAGCAGCTTAGCCGATAACTCTGGAAACACCATATATTTT	CASSLADNSGNTIYF
-	-	TRBV7-9	TRBJ1-1	TGTGCCAGCAGCTTAGCGCTGCCGGGCACTGAAGCTTTCTTT	CASSLALPGTEAFF
TRBD2	few	TRBV11-2	TRBJ2-3	TGTGCCAGCAGATATAGCGGGGGGGTAGATACGCAGTATTTT	CASRYSGGVDTQYF
TRBD2	-	TRBV20-1	TRBJ2-1	TGCAGCTTACTAGCGGGGGGAGTCTACAATGAGCAGTTCTTC	CSLLAGGVYNEQFF
-	-	TRBV12-3/TRBV12-4	TRBJ2-2	TGTGCCAGCTCGACCTTTCAGGACGGGGAGCTGTTTTTT	CASSTFQDGELFF